The 20 T cell receptor beta chains below were found in one sample sequenced in a study of blood T cell repertoires in COVID-19. Sequencing was performed with immunoSEQ multiplex PCR; in TCRdb, only in-frame clones are kept and a portion is missing. The data hold around 150,000 clones, with approximately 80% observed a single time. Source material: peripheral blood. The receptors derive from an elderly woman with active or convalescent COVID-19.

The chain employs TRBV4-2 and TRBJ2-3, with 8 bases that match TRBD2. Germline V gene sequence: CDR1 LGHNA, CDR2 YNFKEQ. CDR3 length: 16 amino acids. Trimming cost V 0 bases and J 6 bases; bases outside gene matches: 8. The CDR3 loop reads CASSQDIREGRDTQYF. DNA of the CDR3: TGTGCCAGCAGCCAAGATATTCGGGAGGGACGGGATACGCAGTATTTT.

The CDR3 sequence: CASSPPTGGLFAEAFF. The CDR3 DNA sequence: TGTGCCAGCTCACCACCGACAGGGGGACTCTTCGCTGAAGCTTTCTTT. The rearrangement links TRBV18 to TRBJ1-1, with 9 bases identical to TRBD1. The CDR3 runs to 16 residues. Germline CDR1 and CDR2: KGHSH and LQKENI. Germline trimming cut 0 bases from V and 6 bases from J; bases unmatched to any gene: 8.

This clone has a handful of counts. J is TRBJ1-1 and V is TRBV6-2 or TRBV6-3; D is undetermined. Germline assignment: CDR1 MNHEY and CDR2 SVGEGT. The CDR3 is made up of 15 amino acids. V dropped 2 bases and J dropped 5 bases, with 15 bases sitting between them. The CDR3 nucleotides read TGTGCCAGCAGTTACCGCCCCCTCGCGGCAACTGAAGCTTTCTTT. Its translation is CASSYRPLAATEAFF.

CDR3 bases: TGTGCCAGCAGCTTAGCGAGGGGACAGGTTCTCTCTGGGGCCAACGTCCTGACTTTC. Protein product: CASSLARGQVLSGANVLTF. The gene calls are TRBV7-9 and TRBJ2-6, with TRBD1 identical over 8 bases. Looked up from germline, CDR1 is SEHNR and CDR2 is FQNEAQ (reference sequence). This CDR3 is 19 amino acids long. The V and J ends lost 0 bases and 0 bases, in that order; junction bases with no gene match: 7.

V usage is TRBV18 and J usage is TRBJ1-3; TRBD1 agrees at 9 bases. Germline V gene lookup returns CDR1 KGHSH and CDR2 LQKENI. Trimming removed 1 base from V and 5 bases from J; junction bases left unmatched: 3. CDR3 length: 15 residues. The CDR3 DNA reads TGTGCCAGCTCACCACTACAGGGGGCGAGAAACACCATATATTTT. As protein: CASSPLQGARNTIYF.

The J gene is TRBJ1-1, the V gene TRBV12-5, with no clear D. From germline, CDR1 is LGHNT and CDR2 FRNRAP. Trimming removed 7 bases at V and 4 bases at J, with 13 bases between. The CDR3 is 13 residues long. CDR3 amino acids: CASALEERTEAFF. CDR3 coding DNA: TGTGCTAGTGCCTTAGAAGAGCGCACTGAAGCTTTCTTT.

The gene calls are TRBV10-3 and TRBJ2-5; TRBD2 matches 8 bases. The germline gives CDR1 ENHRY, CDR2 SYGVKD. This CDR3 spans 15 amino acids. With 0 bases clipped from V and 5 bases from J, the junction kept 5 bases outside the gene matches. CDR3 DNA sequence: TGTGCCATCAGTGAGTCGGTAGCGGGGCGGGAGACCCAGTACTTC. Its protein is CAISESVAGRETQYF.

V usage is TRBV9 and J usage is TRBJ1-2; D might be TRBD1 (5 bases). This CDR3 is built from 15 residues. Trimming removed 0 bases at V and 2 bases at J, with 11 bases between. Germline V gene lookup returns CDR1 SGDLS and CDR2 YYNGEE. CDR3 DNA sequence: TGTGCCAGCAGCGTAGCTGGGGCCACCAACTATGGCTACACCTTC. Its protein is CASSVAGATNYGYTF.

V gene TRBV2 combines with J gene TRBJ2-4; perhaps TRBD1 as D (6 bases). V lost 8 bases, J lost 0 bases, and 11 bases lay in between. The germline CDR1 and CDR2 sequences are SNHLY and FYNNEI. The CDR3 has 14 residues. CDR3 DNA: TGTGCCAGCGGGGGCCGTCTAGCCAAAAACATTCAGTACTTC. Amino acid sequence: CASGGRLAKNIQYF. The variable domain in full, with the rest retrieved from reference TRBV2 and TRBJ2-4, is EPEVTQTPSHQVTQMGQEVILRCVPISNHLYFYWYRQILGQKVEFLVSFYNNEISEKSEIFDDQFSVERPDGSNFTLKIRSTKLEDSAMYFCASGGRLAKNIQYFGAGTRLSVL.

The genes are TRBV19 and TRBJ1-5; TRBD1 matches at 7 bases. CDR1 is LNHDA and CDR2 is SQIVND in the germline V gene (reference sequence). The CDR3 extends over 20 amino acids. The J segment lost 0 bases and the V segment lost 5 bases, leaving 19 bases of the junction unmatched. CDR3 DNA: TGTGCCAGTAGTCCCCCTCGACAGGGTAGGGCAGGGTATAGCAATCAGCCCCAGCATTTT. The encoded protein is CASSPPRQGRAGYSNQPQHF.

This chain joins TRBV30 and TRBJ1-2; 7 positions agree with TRBD1. The CDR3 spans 11 residues. Per the germline V gene, CDR1 is GTSNPN and CDR2 is SVGIG (reference sequence). V lost 7 bases to trimming and J lost 4 bases; unmatched junction nucleotides: 3. CDR3 coding DNA: TGTGCCTCACAGGGGATCTATGGCTACACCTTC. As protein: CASQGIYGYTF.

The rearrangement joins TRBV29-1 to TRBJ1-2; D is ambiguous. Germline V gives CDR1 SQVTM, CDR2 ANQGSEA. V lost 4 bases and J lost 8, with 11 bases in between. The CDR3 consists of 11 residues. CDR3 sequence: CSVGQAWGYTF. The DNA for the CDR3 is TGCAGCGTTGGGCAGGCCTGGGGCTACACCTTC.

The CDR3 sequence: CASSERSRYEQYF. DNA for the CDR3: TGTGCCAGCAGTGAACGGTCACGCTACGAGCAGTACTTC. The rearrangement joins TRBV2 to TRBJ2-7; D not certain. V shed 2 bases and J shed 3 bases, with 8 bases lying between them. CDR1 is SNHLY and CDR2 is FYNNEI in the germline V gene. The CDR3 is 13 residues long.

The V call is TRBV5-1, the J call TRBJ1-2, with 11 positions matching TRBD1. Germline-derived CDR1 and CDR2 are SGHRS and YFSETQ. V shed 3 bases and J 7 bases; nucleotides not matched to a gene: 8. The CDR3 runs to 15 residues. Written as DNA, the CDR3 is TGCGCCAGCAGCTCGCCAGATGGGACAGGGGGTGGCTACACCTTC. Amino acid sequence: CASSSPDGTGGGYTF.

This clone has only one observation. This rearrangement joins TRBV30 to TRBJ2-2; 9 positions agree with TRBD2. CDR3 length: 14 amino acids. CDR1 GTSNPN and CDR2 SVGIG come from the germline V gene (reference sequence). The junction had 1 base not matched to a gene; V was cut back by 1 base and J by 4 bases. CDR3 in amino acids: CAWSELAGTGELFF. The DNA for the CDR3 is TGTGCCTGGAGTGAACTAGCGGGCACCGGGGAGCTGTTTTTT.

The genes are TRBV6-5 and TRBJ1-1; TRBD1 aligns across 7 bases. The CDR3 consists of 13 residues. The ends lost 6 bases at V and 4 bases at J; junction bases unmatched: 5. The germline V gene has CDR1 MNHEY and CDR2 SVGAGI. The CDR3 sequence: CASRRDSGTEAFF. In nucleotides, the CDR3 is TGTGCCAGCAGACGGGACAGTGGCACTGAAGCTTTCTTT.

The chain uses TRBV7-8 and TRBJ2-3, with 7 bases fitting TRBD2. The V gene's germline CDR1 is SGHVS and CDR2 FQNEAQ. The trim removed 5 bases at V and 2 bases at J, leaving 7 bases unmatched. This CDR3 has 15 residues. The CDR3 region is CASSPRGGTTDTQYF. CDR3 nucleotide sequence: TGTGCCAGCAGCCCCCGCGGGGGAACCACAGATACGCAGTATTTT.

This chain links TRBV7-8 with TRBJ1-6, with D possibly being TRBD1 (5 bases). V lost 1 base and J 12 bases, leaving 7 bases between the germline ends. Germline V CDR1 and CDR2: SGHVS, FQNEAQ. The CDR3 totals 12 residues. As DNA, the CDR3 is TGTGCCAGCAGCTTAGGGGGCGAACCCCTCCACTTT. It is translated as CASSLGGEPLHF.

This clone was recorded once. The rearrangement uses TRBV7-6 and TRBJ2-1; tentative D call: TRBD1 (6 bases). Germline V gene lookup returns CDR1 SGHVS and CDR2 FNYEAQ. Trimming pared 5 bases from V and 0 bases from J, leaving 11 bases between. There are 15 residues in the CDR3. CDR3 protein: CASSRTGSSYNEQFF. As DNA, the CDR3 is TGTGCCAGCAGCCGTACAGGGTCCTCCTACAATGAGCAGTTCTTC.

J is TRBJ1-1 and V is TRBV5-6; D gene uncertain. Germline V gene lookup returns CDR1 SGHDT and CDR2 YYEEEE. The CDR3 runs 13 residues. Trimming stripped 1 base from V and 1 base from J, with 5 bases between. CDR3: CASSLTRNTEAFF. The CDR3 bases are TGTGCCAGCAGCTTGACCAGGAACACTGAAGCTTTCTTT.